Only a few counts were recorded for the clone carrying this T cell receptor (beta chain). The germline gives CDR1 KGHSH, CDR2 LQKENI. CDR3 length: 15 amino acids. V was clipped by 3 bases and J by 2 bases, with 10 bases between them. The sample comes from a study of blood T cell repertoires in COVID-19. About the study: Both acute and convalescent COVID-19 samples were obtained from the United States, Italy and Spain. The analysed material was cDNA or gDNA that came from T cells, B-cell-depleted T cells, or PBMCs.

In the source study's methods: Nucleated cell counts were estimated from reference gene primer amplification. Produced via immunoSEQ multiplex PCR; TCRdb's table is partial and in-frame only. The V and J calls and clone size were taken over from that table, and D and trimming were inferred from the DNA. Found here are roughly 120,000 clones, roughly 80% of them singletons; the top ten hold less than 2%. Source material: peripheral blood. V and J are TRBV18 and TRBJ2-2, with TRBD2 as a possible D gene (6 bases). The clonotype comes from a man aged 70-80 years with acute or convalescent COVID-19. CDR3 in amino acids: CASSPAGLNTGELFF. The CDR3 DNA is TGTGCCAGCTCACCCGCGGGACTTAACACCGGGGAGCTGTTTTTT.